This TCR beta chain emerged from a study of beta chain features in type 1 diabetes. Trimming took off 1 base at V and 5 bases at J, with 14 bases between the two ends. The CDR3 is 16 amino acids. Of the isolated RNA, all was reverse transcribed, and so the sequenced material was expressed TCRB transcripts. Assay: immunoSEQ multiplex PCR; the TCRdb copy retains only in-frame clones and omits some. This sample yields 150,000 to 200,000 clones, of which almost 65% are seen a single time; roughly 0.095% belongs to the top ten. Study outcomes and limitations: Shorter TCRB CDR3s, moderately but significantly so, marked every one of the four CD4+ subsets in Type 1 diabetes patients. PCR might pick shorter templates more often, in the same way for patients and controls.

As to this clone: As yet, its antigen is unknown.

Sequencing was performed on naive CD4+ T cells from blood. The rearrangement joins TRBV23-1 to TRBJ2-2; TRBD1 might be the D (5 bases). TRBV23-1 is labeled an ORF, and its function is uncertain. The clonotype comes from a young man with type 1 diabetes. CDR3 DNA: TGCGCCAGCAGTCAATTCAAATACAGGAAAACCGGGGAGCTGTTTTTT. This codes for CASSQFKYRKTGELFF.